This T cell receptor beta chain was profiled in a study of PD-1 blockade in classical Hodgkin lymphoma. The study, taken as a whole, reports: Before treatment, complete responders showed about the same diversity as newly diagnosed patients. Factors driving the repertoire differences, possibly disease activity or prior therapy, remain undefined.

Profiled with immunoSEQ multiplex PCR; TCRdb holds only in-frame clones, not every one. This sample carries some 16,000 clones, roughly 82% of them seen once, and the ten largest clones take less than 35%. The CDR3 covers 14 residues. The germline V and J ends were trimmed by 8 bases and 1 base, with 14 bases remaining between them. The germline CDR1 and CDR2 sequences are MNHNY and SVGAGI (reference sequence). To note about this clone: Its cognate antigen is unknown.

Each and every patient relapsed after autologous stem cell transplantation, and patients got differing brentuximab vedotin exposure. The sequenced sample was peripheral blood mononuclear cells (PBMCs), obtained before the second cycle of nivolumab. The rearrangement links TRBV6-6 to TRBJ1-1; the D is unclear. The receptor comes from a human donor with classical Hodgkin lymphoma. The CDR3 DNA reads TGTGCCAGCCTTATCCGAGAGGGGAACACTGAAGCTTTCTTT. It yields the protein CASLIREGNTEAFF.